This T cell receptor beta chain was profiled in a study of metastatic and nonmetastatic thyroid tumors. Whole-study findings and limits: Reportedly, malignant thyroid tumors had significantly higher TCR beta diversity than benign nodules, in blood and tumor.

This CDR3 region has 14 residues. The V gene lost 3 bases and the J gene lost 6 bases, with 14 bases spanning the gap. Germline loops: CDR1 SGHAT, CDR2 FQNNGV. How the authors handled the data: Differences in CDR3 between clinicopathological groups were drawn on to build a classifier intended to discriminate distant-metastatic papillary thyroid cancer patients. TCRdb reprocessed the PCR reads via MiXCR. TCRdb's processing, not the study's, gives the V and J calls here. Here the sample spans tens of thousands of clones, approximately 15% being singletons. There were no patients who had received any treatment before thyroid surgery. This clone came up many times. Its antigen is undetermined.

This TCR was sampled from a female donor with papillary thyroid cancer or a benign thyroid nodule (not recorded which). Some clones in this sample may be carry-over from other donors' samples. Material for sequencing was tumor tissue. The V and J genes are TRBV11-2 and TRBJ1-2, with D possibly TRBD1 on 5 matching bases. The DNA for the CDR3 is TGTGCCAGCAGCTTCAGCGGACTGGGGGATGGCTACACCTTC. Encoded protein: CASSFSGLGDGYTF.